The 16 T cell receptor beta chains below were found in one sample sequenced in a study of coeliac disease. Some clones are missing from TCRdb's copy, which holds only in-frame ones; the method was immunoSEQ multiplex PCR. The top ten clones hold approximately 13% of a sample with thousands of clones, 65% to 70% of them seen once. Sample: lymphocytes from the gut lamina propria. The receptor source for this set is a woman aged 40 to 50.

V is TRBV25-1 and J is TRBJ1-1; D unresolved. Between the trimmed V and J ends, which lost 4 bases and 1 base, there was a span of 7 bases. CDR1 and CDR2 from the germline V gene are MGHDK and SYGVNS. The CDR3 covers 13 residues. CDR3 nucleotides: TGTGCCAGCAGTGCAGGCAGGAACACTGAAGCTTTCTTT. It specifies CASSAGRNTEAFF.

Note on this clone: Other DNA sequences from this sample encode an identical CDR3 as well. CDR3 coding DNA: TGTGCCATCAGCCTGACTAGCGGGAGTAGGAATGAGCAGTTCTTC. Amino acids: CAISLTSGSRNEQFF. The chain carries TRBV10-3 and TRBJ2-1; 12 nucleotides line up with TRBD2. The CDR3 runs 15 residues. CDR1 is ENHRY, CDR2 SYGVKD, per germline. With 6 bases clipped from V and 7 bases from J, the junction kept 7 bases outside the gene matches.

The rearrangement joins TRBV6-5 to TRBJ1-4; maybe TRBD1 (6 bases). V lost 6 bases to trimming and J lost 6 bases, with 14 bases between them. This CDR3 has 14 residues. Germline V lookup: CDR1 MNHEY, CDR2 SVGAGI. The CDR3 protein is CASRRQDNYEKLFF. The CDR3 bases are TGTGCCAGCAGACGACAGGATAACTATGAAAAACTGTTTTTT.

V is TRBV4-2 and J is TRBJ2-2; 10 positions agree with TRBD2. The CDR3 is 20 amino acids. CDR1 is LGHNA and CDR2 is YNFKEQ in the germline V gene. V was pared by 1 base and J by 4 bases, with 15 bases of the junction left unmatched. The CDR3 bases are TGTGCCAGCAGCCAAGTGTTTCAAAGCGGGAGGGCCACGGGCACCGGGGAGCTGTTTTTT. Translation: CASSQVFQSGRATGTGELFF.

This clone is large within its sample. This rearrangement joins TRBV4-2 to TRBJ2-1; D is uncertain. V was clipped by 1 base and J by 12 bases, with 16 bases between them. CDR1 is LGHNA, CDR2 YNFKEQ, per germline. The CDR3 has 14 residues. The CDR3: CASSQANADLGQFF. For the CDR3, the DNA is TGTGCCAGCAGCCAAGCGAACGCCGATCTCGGGCAGTTCTTC.

This clone showed up just a few times. V and J are TRBV5-1 and TRBJ2-5; 10 nucleotides line up with TRBD1. V shed 3 bases, J shed 4 bases, and the junction held 6 bases outside the gene matches. Per the germline V gene, CDR1 is SGHRS and CDR2 is YFSETQ. The CDR3 runs 15 residues. CDR3 DNA sequence: TGCGCCAGCAGCTCTAGGACAGGGGGGATAGAGACCCAGTACTTC. Translation: CASSSRTGGIETQYF.

The V and J genes are TRBV7-9 and TRBJ2-1; 10 nucleotides align to TRBD1. Trimming cost V 1 base and J 14 bases; bases outside gene matches: 5. Germline CDR1 and CDR2: SEHNR and FQNEAQ (reference sequence). The CDR3 runs 13 residues. CDR3 coding DNA: TGTGCCAGCAGCTTAGACGGGGGGACAGGGGAGTTCTTC. Its protein is CASSLDGGTGEFF. Full variable domain (outside the CDR3, taken from reference TRBV7-9 and TRBJ2-1): DTGVSQNPRHKITKRGQNVTFRCDPISEHNRLYWYRQTLGQGPEFLTYFQNEAQLEKSRLLSDRFSAERPKGSFSTLEIQRTEQGDSAMYLCASSLDGGTGEFFGPGTRLTVL.

Only a few counts were recorded for this clone. This chain joins TRBV5-1 and TRBJ2-7, with a weak D call TRBD1 (5 bases). The CDR3 runs to 15 residues. Trimming stripped 0 bases from V and 5 bases from J, with 15 bases between. Per the germline V gene, CDR1 is SGHRS and CDR2 is YFSETQ. CDR3 amino acids: CASSLAGQGINEQYF. The CDR3 DNA is TGCGCCAGCAGCTTGGCTGGGCAGGGCATAAACGAGCAGTACTTC.

The CDR3 spells CASRTGVTYEQYF. Written as DNA, the CDR3 is TGTGCCAGCAGGACAGGGGTCACCTACGAGCAGTACTTC. The chain combines TRBV6-6 with TRBJ2-7, with 8 bases that match TRBD1. Germline values: CDR1 MNHNY, CDR2 SVGAGI (reference sequence). The V and J ends lost 6 bases and 2 bases, in that order; junction bases with no gene match: 3. The CDR3 spans 13 residues.

CDR3 sequence reads: CASSQGVAGGKETQYF. As DNA, the CDR3 is TGTGCCAGCAGCCAAGGAGTAGCGGGAGGCAAAGAGACCCAGTACTTC. V gene TRBV14 combines with J gene TRBJ2-5; 10 bases agree with TRBD2. This CDR3 contains 16 residues. Germline V gives CDR1 SGHDN, CDR2 FVKESK. Trimming cost V 1 base and J 3 bases; bases outside gene matches: 5.

In this sample, this clone is large. The chain joins TRBV23-1 to TRBJ1-5; the D gene is possibly TRBD1 (5 bases). TRBV23-1 is assigned to the ORF class and has an uncertain function. CDR3 length: 15 residues. Trimming stripped 4 bases from V and 7 bases from J, with 17 bases between. In DNA form, the CDR3 reads TGCGCCAGCAGTCGGCGGGGAGGGGCCAGGCAGCCCCAGCATTTT. The encoded protein is CASSRRGGARQPQHF.

The rearrangement uses TRBV27 and TRBJ2-1, with 8 nucleotides matching TRBD2. CDR3 length: 15 residues. V lost 5 bases and J lost 3; bases outside the gene matches: 6. Germline-derived CDR1 and CDR2 are MNHEY and SMNVEV (reference sequence). CDR3 loop: CASSRLGTSYNEQFF. The CDR3 DNA follows: TGTGCCAGCAGTCGATTAGGGACTAGCTACAATGAGCAGTTCTTC.

This clone was found once. The CDR3, as DNA: TGTGCCAGCAGCTCATACACTGAAGCTTTCTTT. Amino acid sequence: CASSSYTEAFF. This chain links TRBV7-9 with TRBJ1-1; D ambiguous. The CDR3 is 11 residues long. The germline V gene encodes CDR1 SEHNR and CDR2 FQNEAQ (reference sequence). Between the trimmed V and J ends, which lost 4 bases and 3 bases, there was a span of 3 bases.

The CDR3 is CASSLGRYEQYF. In DNA form, the CDR3 reads TGTGCCAGCAGTTTAGGCAGATACGAGCAGTACTTC. The chain is built from TRBV28 and TRBJ2-7; no reliable D call. This CDR3 is 12 amino acids long. Germline V gives CDR1 MDHEN, CDR2 SYDVKM. V was clipped by 2 bases and J by 4 bases, with 6 bases between them. Full variable domain (remainder filled in from reference TRBV28 and TRBJ2-7): DVKVTQSSRYLVKRTGEKVFLECVQDMDHENMFWYRQDPGLGLRLIYFSYDVKMKEKGDIPEGYSVSREKKERFSLILESASTNQTSMYLCASSLGRYEQYFGPGTRLTVT.

The J gene is TRBJ2-1, the V gene TRBV12-5; 8 bases align to TRBD2. Germline V gene sequence: CDR1 LGHNT, CDR2 FRNRAP. V shed 6 bases, J shed 0 bases, and the junction held 4 bases outside the gene matches. The CDR3 has 15 amino acids. The CDR3, as DNA: TGTGCTAGTGGCCGGAGCGGGAGCTCCTACAATGAGCAGTTCTTC. Amino acid sequence: CASGRSGSSYNEQFF.

The rearrangement joins TRBV6-5 to TRBJ2-7, with 7 bases identical to TRBD1. CDR1 MNHEY and CDR2 SVGAGI come from the germline V gene. This CDR3 contains 14 residues. V trimming: 5 bases; J trimming: 5 bases; junction bases outside the gene matches: 9. The CDR3 coding sequence is TGTGCCAGCAGTGGACAGGCGATGAGTGACGAGCAGTACTTC. Amino acid sequence: CASSGQAMSDEQYF.